These 7 T cell receptor beta chains share one sample of origin, sequenced in a study of a mutant IDH1 vaccine in newly diagnosed glioma (dated by TCRdb to the early 2020s). The sample's time point label, decoded: baseline, week 1 (first vaccination visit). In light of the paper, this sample's treatment or condition label describes: pre-vaccination baseline after standard-of-care therapy. Library construction relied on the immunoSEQ multiplex PCR assay. Sourced from immuneACCESS, this table was stored by TCRdb with only in-frame sequences that have V and J called. A share of the clones is absent; for the studies checked, an unresolved V gene accounts for under half, and the remainder has no known explanation. In all, the sample holds about 30,000 clones, and over 75% of those were seen once. Under 25% of the sample comes from the top ten. Here the sequenced sample was PBMCs, taken from a glioma patient treated with radiotherapy, temozolomide or both. Receptor source: a man between 25 and 39 years old with glioma.

This clone appeared a single time. This chain connects TRBV5-1 to TRBJ1-3; 8 positions match TRBD1. The junction had 4 bases not matched to a gene; V was cut back by 4 bases and J by 1 base. CDR3 length: 15 amino acids. CDR1 SGHRS and CDR2 YFSETQ come from the germline V gene. Written as DNA, the CDR3 is TGCGCCAGCAGCACATGGACAGGGTCTGGAAACACCATATATTTT. This encodes CASSTWTGSGNTIYF. Together with reference TRBV5-1 and TRBJ1-3, the CDR3 gives the full variable domain: KAGVTQTPRYLIKTRGQQVTLSCSPISGHRSVSWYQQTPGQGLQFLFEYFSETQRNKGNFPGRFSGRQFSNSRSEMNVSTLELGDSALYLCASSTWTGSGNTIYFGEGSWLTVV.

The chain has TRBV19 and TRBJ2-6; D may be TRBD2 (5 bases). Germline V gene lookup returns CDR1 LNHDA and CDR2 SQIVND (reference sequence). Trimming stripped 8 bases from V and 0 bases from J, with 11 bases between. This CDR3 contains 15 residues. CDR3: CASAGGYSGANVLTF. The CDR3 nucleotides read TGTGCCAGTGCAGGCGGGTACTCTGGGGCCAACGTCCTGACTTTC.

This chain joins TRBV6-6 and TRBJ1-4; TRBD1 agrees at 8 bases. The V segment lost 6 bases and the J segment 0 bases; nucleotides outside the gene matches: 0. The CDR3 length is 14 residues. Germline V CDR1 and CDR2: MNHNY, SVGAGI (reference sequence). The CDR3 coding sequence is TGTGCCAGCAGGGACAGGGCAACTAATGAAAAACTGTTTTTT. Encoded protein: CASRDRATNEKLFF.

This clone was seen more than once but under ten times. The chain uses TRBV19 and TRBJ2-5; the D gene is possibly TRBD1 (5 bases). The CDR3 totals 14 residues. V was trimmed by 4 bases and J by 5 bases, leaving 14 bases between them. Germline V gives CDR1 LNHDA, CDR2 SQIVND (reference sequence). CDR3 nucleotide sequence: TGTGCCAGTAGTAAGCCAGGGTTGGGGGAGACCCAGTACTTC. Residues: CASSKPGLGETQYF.

This clone came up once. The DNA of the CDR3 is TGCGCCAGCAGCTTGGCCCCCAGCGGGGCCTCAAACTACGAGCAGTACTTC. This sequence encodes CASSLAPSGASNYEQYF. V is TRBV5-1 and J is TRBJ2-7; 7 bases are shared with TRBD2. Germline-derived CDR1 and CDR2 are SGHRS and YFSETQ. The CDR3 is 17 residues long. J lost 3 bases, V lost 0 bases, and 12 bases had no gene match.

The chain uses TRBV19 and TRBJ2-5; D uncertain. Trimming cost V 4 bases and J 2 bases, with 8 bases left between them. Germline assignment: CDR1 LNHDA and CDR2 SQIVND (reference sequence). The length of the CDR3 is 13 residues. In nucleotides, the CDR3 is TGTGCCAGTAGTAGAGTTTTTCAAGAGACCCAGTACTTC. Translating it yields CASSRVFQETQYF.

CDR3: CASRWDGNQPQHF. The CDR3 bases are TGTGCCAGCAGGTGGGACGGCAATCAGCCCCAGCATTTT. The V call is TRBV6-1, the J call TRBJ1-5; D is perhaps TRBD1 (5 bases). CDR1 is MNHNS and CDR2 is SASEGT in the germline V gene. Trimming took 6 bases from V and 2 from J, leaving 8 bases between them. This CDR3 is 13 amino acids long.